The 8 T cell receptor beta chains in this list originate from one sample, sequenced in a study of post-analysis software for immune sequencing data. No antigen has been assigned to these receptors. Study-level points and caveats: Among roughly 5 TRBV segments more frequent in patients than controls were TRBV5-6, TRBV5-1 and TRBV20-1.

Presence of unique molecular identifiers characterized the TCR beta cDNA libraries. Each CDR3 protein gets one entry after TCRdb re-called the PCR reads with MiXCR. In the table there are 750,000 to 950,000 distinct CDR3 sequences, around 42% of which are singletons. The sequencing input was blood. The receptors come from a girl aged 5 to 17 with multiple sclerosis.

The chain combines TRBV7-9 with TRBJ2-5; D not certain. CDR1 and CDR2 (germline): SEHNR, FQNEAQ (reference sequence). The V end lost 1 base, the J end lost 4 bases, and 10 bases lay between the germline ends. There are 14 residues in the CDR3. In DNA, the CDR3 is TGTGCCAGCAGCTTAGGGGCAGCCCGAGAGACCCAGTACTTC. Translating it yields CASSLGAARETQYF.

The CDR3: CASSLGEVPYEQYF. The CDR3 DNA reads TGCGCCAGCAGCTTGGGGGAGGTTCCCTACGAGCAGTACTTC. The V and J genes are TRBV5-1 and TRBJ2-7; D might be TRBD2 (6 bases). Germline CDR1 reads SGHRS; CDR2 reads YFSETQ. V dropped 0 bases and J dropped 2 bases, with 9 bases sitting between them. The CDR3 extends over 14 amino acids.

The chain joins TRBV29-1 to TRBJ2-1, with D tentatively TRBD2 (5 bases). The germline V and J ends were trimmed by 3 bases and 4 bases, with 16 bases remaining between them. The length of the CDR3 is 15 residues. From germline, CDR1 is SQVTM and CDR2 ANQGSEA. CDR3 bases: TGCAGCGTTGACCTCTCGGAGGAGAATTACAATGAGCAGTTCTTC. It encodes CSVDLSEENYNEQFF.

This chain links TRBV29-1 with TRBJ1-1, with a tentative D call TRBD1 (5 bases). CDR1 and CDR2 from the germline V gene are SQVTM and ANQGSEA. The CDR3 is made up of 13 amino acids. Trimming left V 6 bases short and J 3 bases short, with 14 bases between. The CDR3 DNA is TGCAGCGTGCAACGGGGGATAGACACTGAAGCTTTCTTT. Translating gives CSVQRGIDTEAFF.

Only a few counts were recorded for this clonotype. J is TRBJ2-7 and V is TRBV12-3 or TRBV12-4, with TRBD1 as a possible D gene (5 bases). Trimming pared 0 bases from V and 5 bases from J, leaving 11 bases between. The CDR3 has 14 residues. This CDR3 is CASSLAARVHEQYF. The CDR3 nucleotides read TGTGCCAGCAGTTTAGCCGCCAGGGTCCACGAGCAGTACTTC.

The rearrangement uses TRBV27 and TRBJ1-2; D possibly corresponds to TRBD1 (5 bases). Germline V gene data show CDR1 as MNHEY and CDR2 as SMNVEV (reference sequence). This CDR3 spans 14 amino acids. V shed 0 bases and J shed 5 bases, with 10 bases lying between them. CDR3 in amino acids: CASSLSWSGYGYTF. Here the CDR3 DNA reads TGTGCCAGCAGTTTATCTTGGTCAGGGTATGGCTACACCTTC.

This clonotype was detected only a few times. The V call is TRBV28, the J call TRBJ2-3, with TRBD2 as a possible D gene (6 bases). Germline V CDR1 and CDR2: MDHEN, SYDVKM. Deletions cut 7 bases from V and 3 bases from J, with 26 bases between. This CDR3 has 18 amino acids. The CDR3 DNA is TGTGCCAGCACCCCCTTCGCGGGACTCCGGATGGGAACAGATACGCAGTATTTT. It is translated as CASTPFAGLRMGTDTQYF.

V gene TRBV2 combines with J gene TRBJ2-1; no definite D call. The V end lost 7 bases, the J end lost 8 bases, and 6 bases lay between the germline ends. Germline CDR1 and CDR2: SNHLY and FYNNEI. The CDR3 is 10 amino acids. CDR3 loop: CASKDDEQFF. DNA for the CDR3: TGTGCCAGCAAAGACGATGAGCAGTTCTTC.